This T cell receptor beta chain was observed in a study of T-cell reconstitution after alpha-beta-depleted transplantation in children. As it was prepared, the TCRbeta library received unique molecular identifiers. TCRdb called the PCR reads again in MiXCR, with one record for every CDR3 protein. The sample has about 6,800 distinct CDR3 sequences, around 16% seen once; the top ten hold just over 14%. This TCR was recovered from a boy aged 2 to 10 with acute lymphoblastic leukemia, due to receive a stem cell transplant. This specimen was PBMCs, taken before TCRalphabeta/CD19-depleted stem cell transplant.

The CDR3 spells CASSQDRNSYEQYF. The CDR3 nucleotides are TGTGCCAGCAGCCAAGACAGAAACTCCTACGAGCAGTACTTC. The chain has TRBV4-2 and TRBJ2-7; no definite D call. The germline V gene has CDR1 LGHNA and CDR2 YNFKEQ. V lost 0 bases and J lost 0, with 6 bases in between. CDR3 length: 14 residues.